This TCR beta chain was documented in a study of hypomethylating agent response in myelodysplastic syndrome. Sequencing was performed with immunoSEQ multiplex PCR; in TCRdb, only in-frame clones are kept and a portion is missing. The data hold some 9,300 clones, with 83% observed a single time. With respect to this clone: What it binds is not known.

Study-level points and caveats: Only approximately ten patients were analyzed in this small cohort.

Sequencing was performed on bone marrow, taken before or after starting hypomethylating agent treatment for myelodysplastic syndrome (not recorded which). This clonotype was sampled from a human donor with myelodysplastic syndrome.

CDR3 region: CASSKWDSEAFF. As DNA, the CDR3 is TGTGCCAGTAGTAAGTGGGACAGTGAAGCTTTCTTT. This rearrangement joins TRBV19 to TRBJ1-1, with 7 bases aligning to TRBD1. The CDR3 has 12 amino acids. The ends lost 4 bases at V and 7 bases at J; junction bases unmatched: 3. Germline V lookup: CDR1 LNHDA, CDR2 SQIVND (reference sequence).